This T cell receptor beta chain was found in a study of blood T cell repertoires in COVID-19. Study-wide context: COVID-19 samples, acute and convalescent, were from the United States, Italy and Spain. The cDNA or gDNA used as material had been derived from T cells, B-cell-depleted T cells, or PBMCs.

In the authors' workflow: Cell counts per sample came from amplifying reference gene primers. The assay was immunoSEQ multiplex PCR, and TCRdb's table has in-frame clones only and misses some. The V and J calls and clone size come from that table; D and trimming were worked out from the DNA. The sample yields 150,000 or so clones, about four fifths seen once. Germline V lookup: CDR1 MDHEN, CDR2 SYDVKM. CDR3 length: 16 amino acids. V was trimmed by 2 bases and J by 1 base, leaving 12 bases between them. V usage is TRBV28 and J usage is TRBJ1-3, with D tentatively TRBD1 (5 bases). Input material: peripheral blood. This receptor was identified in a woman aged 55-69 years with acute or convalescent COVID-19. CDR3 nucleotides: TGTGCCAGCAGTTTACCGTTCGGGACTTCTGGAAACACCATATATTTT. This translates into CASSLPFGTSGNTIYF. Drawing the rest from reference TRBV28 and TRBJ1-3, the complete variable domain is DVKVTQSSRYLVKRTGEKVFLECVQDMDHENMFWYRQDPGLGLRLIYFSYDVKMKEKGDIPEGYSVSREKKERFSLILESASTNQTSMYLCASSLPFGTSGNTIYFGEGSWLTVV.